The source of this T cell receptor beta chain is a study of T cells after posttransplantation cyclophosphamide. CDR1 SGHNT and CDR2 YYREEE come from the germline V gene (reference sequence). Trimming took 2 bases from V and 6 from J; bases not matched to a gene: 4. The CDR3 sequence is 13 residues long. Methotrexate plus calcineurin inhibitor accompanied controls' myeloablative marrow transplants; sampling was 1 year later. Method: immunoSEQ multiplex PCR; TCRdb's copy keeps in-frame clones and lacks some. The sample shows more than 9,500 clones, 80% to 85% of them seen only once. About this clone: Its specificity is not known.

The study's findings and limits: After PTCy, TRB diversity resembled that of CNI/methotrexate controls.

The clonotype was recovered from a male patient between 25 and 39 years old who received an allogeneic stem cell transplant from an unrelated donor, was CMV-positive, and had acute GVHD only. Some T cells may be transferred from the graft donor. Source: PBMCs, taken around 350 days after allogeneic stem cell transplant with calcineurin inhibitor and methotrexate. The chain combines TRBV5-4 with TRBJ2-7; the match to TRBD2 covers 8 bases. CDR3 in DNA: TGTGCCAGCAGCTTCACTAGCGGCCGCGAGCAGTACTTC. As protein: CASSFTSGREQYF.